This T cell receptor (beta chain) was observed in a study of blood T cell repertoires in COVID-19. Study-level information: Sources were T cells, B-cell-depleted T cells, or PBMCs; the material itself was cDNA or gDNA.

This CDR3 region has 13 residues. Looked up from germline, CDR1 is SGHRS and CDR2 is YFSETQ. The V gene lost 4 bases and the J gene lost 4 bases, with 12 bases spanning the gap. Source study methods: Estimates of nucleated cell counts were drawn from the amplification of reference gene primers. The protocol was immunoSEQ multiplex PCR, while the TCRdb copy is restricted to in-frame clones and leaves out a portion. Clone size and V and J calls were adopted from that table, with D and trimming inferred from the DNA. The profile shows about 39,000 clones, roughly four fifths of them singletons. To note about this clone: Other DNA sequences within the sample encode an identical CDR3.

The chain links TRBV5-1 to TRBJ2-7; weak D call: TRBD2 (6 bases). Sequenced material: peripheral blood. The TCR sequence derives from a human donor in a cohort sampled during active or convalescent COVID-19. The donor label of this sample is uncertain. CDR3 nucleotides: TGCGCCAGCAGCGGAGGGGTAAGGTACGAGCAGTACTTC. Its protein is CASSGGVRYEQYF.